Following are 32 T cell receptor beta chains from one sample sequenced in a study of human T cells and chemical hapten exposure. From the 5' RACE reads, TCRdb called clonotypes with MiXCR, one entry per CDR3 protein. This repertoire shows about 140,000 distinct CDR3 sequences, 3.5% to 5% found once; its top ten account for 1.2% to 1.5%. Blood, whole and unfractionated, served as the source for total RNA extraction. These receptors were obtained from a female donor in good health.

The chain couples TRBV2 to TRBJ2-5; no firm D call. V lost 0 bases and J 3 bases, leaving 14 bases between the germline ends. The CDR3 is made up of 16 amino acids. Germline V lookup: CDR1 SNHLY, CDR2 FYNNEI. CDR3 residues: CASSEALASREETQYF. The DNA for the CDR3 is TGTGCCAGCAGTGAAGCGCTCGCGAGTAGAGAAGAGACCCAGTACTTC.

This rearrangement joins TRBV12-3 or TRBV12-4 to TRBJ2-2; D uncertain. The V end lost 0 bases, the J end lost 0 bases, and 8 bases lay between the germline ends. The CDR3 consists of 16 residues. For the CDR3, the DNA is TGTGCCAGCAGTTTAGCAGACGCCCCGAACACCGGGGAGCTGTTTTTT. It encodes CASSLADAPNTGELFF.

This clonotype was picked up many times. This chain links TRBV6-1 with TRBJ1-4; no clear D. Germline CDR1 is MNHNS and CDR2 is SASEGT. The V end was cut by 5 bases, the J end by 7 bases, with 14 bases between. The CDR3 has 14 residues. DNA of the CDR3: TGTGCCAGCAGTTGGAGCGGAATGGTTGAAAAACTGTTTTTT. Residues: CASSWSGMVEKLFF.

There are many counts of this clonotype. The CDR3 is CASSIIGRLTSDTQYF. The CDR3 nucleotides read TGCGCCAGCAGCATAATCGGTCGTCTAACCTCAGATACGCAGTATTTT. This chain links TRBV5-1 with TRBJ2-3; D unclear. The V end lost 4 bases, the J end lost 4 bases, and 19 bases lay between the germline ends. The CDR3 length is 16 residues. Germline CDR1 reads SGHRS; CDR2 reads YFSETQ.

This clonotype was recorded many times. The gene calls are TRBV4-2 and TRBJ2-3; possibly TRBD1 or TRBD2 for D (7 bases each). V was trimmed by 0 bases and J by 4 bases, leaving 17 bases between them. CDR1 is LGHNA and CDR2 is YNFKEQ in the germline V gene. The CDR3 sequence is 17 residues long. For the CDR3, the DNA is TGTGCCAGCAGCCAAGAACGGGGAGGGGGCGAGGCAGATACGCAGTATTTT. Encoded protein: CASSQERGGGEADTQYF.

The genes are TRBV30 and TRBJ2-5; 8 bases line up with TRBD1. V lost 3 bases to trimming and J lost 7 bases; unmatched junction nucleotides: 13. This CDR3 has 15 amino acids. Germline assignment: CDR1 GTSNPN and CDR2 SVGIG (reference sequence). The CDR3 region has the DNA TGTGCCTGGAGGACGTTGACAGGGGACGCCCGGACCCAGTACTTC. It is translated as CAWRTLTGDARTQYF.

This clonotype was found a few times. J is TRBJ2-5 and V is TRBV19; D tentatively fits TRBD1 or TRBD2 (6 bases each). Germline CDR1 is LNHDA and CDR2 is SQIVND (reference sequence). The CDR3 covers 16 residues. V shed 2 bases and J shed 1 base, with 14 bases lying between them. CDR3 bases: TGTGCCAGTAGTATAAGGGGGGCAGTGATCCAAGAGACCCAGTACTTC. It specifies CASSIRGAVIQETQYF.

This clonotype was counted at least ten times. V usage is TRBV5-1 and J usage is TRBJ1-2, with a weak D call TRBD1 (5 bases). The CDR3 has 15 amino acids. V was clipped by 0 bases and J by 0 bases, with 9 bases between them. The germline gives CDR1 SGHRS, CDR2 YFSETQ. The CDR3 protein is CASSLAGGSNYGYTF. The DNA for the CDR3 is TGCGCCAGCAGCTTGGCCGGGGGGTCTAACTATGGCTACACCTTC.

This chain uses TRBV4-1 with TRBJ2-1; TRBD1 might be the D (5 bases). V was clipped by 1 base and J by 3 bases, with 16 bases between them. The CDR3 is 17 amino acids. From germline, CDR1 is MGHRA and CDR2 YSYEKL. CDR3 sequence (DNA): TGCGCCAGCAGCCAAGTGGGGAATTGGCAGGGCTACAATGAGCAGTTCTTC. Translated, it gives CASSQVGNWQGYNEQFF.

This clonotype was seen ten or more times. V is TRBV7-3 and J is TRBJ1-1; D remains ambiguous. The V end lost 1 base, the J end lost 5 bases, and 8 bases lay between the germline ends. In germline, CDR1 is SGHTA, CDR2 FQGTGA. The CDR3 is 13 residues long. CDR3 bases: TGTGCCAGCAGCTTAAGTCCGACAACTGAAGCTTTCTTT. Protein: CASSLSPTTEAFF.

This clonotype appeared many times. V is TRBV6-6 and J is TRBJ1-1; D unresolved. The CDR3 has 15 residues. Germline CDR1 and CDR2: MNHNY and SVGAGI (reference sequence). V lost 0 bases to trimming and J lost 5 bases, with 13 bases between them. CDR3 DNA sequence: TGTGCCAGCAGTTACTCGACGGGAGAAGGGACTGAAGCTTTCTTT. It specifies CASSYSTGEGTEAFF.

Ten or more counts support this clonotype. The chain joins TRBV12-3 or TRBV12-4 to TRBJ1-3, with D possibly being TRBD1 (6 bases). This CDR3 is built from 14 residues. The V end lost 6 bases, the J end lost 2 bases, and 11 bases lay between the germline ends. The CDR3 is CASRRRGTGNTIYF. DNA of the CDR3: TGTGCCAGCAGAAGGAGGGGGACTGGAAACACCATATATTTT.

At least ten counts were recorded for this clonotype. The J gene is TRBJ1-5, the V gene TRBV6-1; possible D gene TRBD1, 6 bases. CDR3 length: 18 residues. The V and J ends lost 4 bases and 0 bases respectively, with 19 bases between them. CDR1 and CDR2 (germline): MNHNS, SASEGT. The chain's CDR3 is CASSASLQGRGSNQPQHF. The CDR3, as DNA: TGTGCCAGCAGTGCCTCTTTACAGGGTCGGGGTAGCAATCAGCCCCAGCATTTT.

There are many counts of this clonotype. The chain combines TRBV5-1 with TRBJ1-5; D might be TRBD1 (6 bases). Germline CDR1 SGHRS, CDR2 YFSETQ. V gave up 2 bases and J gave up 3 bases, with 18 bases separating them. The CDR3 sequence is 17 residues long. Written as DNA, the CDR3 is TGCGCCAGCAGCTTTTACCCCGGACAGAGACCCAATCAGCCCCAGCATTTT. Its protein product is CASSFYPGQRPNQPQHF.

This clonotype has at least ten counts. This chain uses TRBV28 with TRBJ1-5, with D unclear. Germline CDR1 is MDHEN and CDR2 is SYDVKM. Trimming took 4 bases from V and 4 from J, leaving 11 bases between them. The CDR3 is 14 amino acids. CDR3 region: CASSSRTGNQPQHF. The CDR3, as DNA: TGTGCCAGCAGTTCCCGGACGGGGAATCAGCCCCAGCATTTT.

This clonotype was observed many times. The chain couples TRBV7-9 to TRBJ1-5, with 8 bases lining up with TRBD1. CDR1 and CDR2 (germline): SEHNR, FQNEAQ (reference sequence). V was clipped by 2 bases and J by 5 bases; unmatched bases: 5. The CDR3 extends over 15 amino acids. The CDR3 DNA follows: TGTGCCAGCAGCTTATTCCAGGGGGCGGATCAGCCCCAGCATTTT. The encoded protein is CASSLFQGADQPQHF.

This clonotype was found many times. The rearrangement links TRBV7-6 to TRBJ2-2, with TRBD1 matching over 7 bases. The CDR3 loop spans 17 amino acids. V shed 3 bases and J 3 bases; nucleotides not matched to a gene: 10. CDR1 is SGHVS, CDR2 FNYEAQ, per germline. CDR3 coding DNA: TGTGCCAGCAGCTTCGACAGGGCCGGAATTGACACCGGGGAGCTGTTTTTT. This sequence encodes CASSFDRAGIDTGELFF.

This clonotype was picked up many times. The CDR3 spells CATQELASYNEQFF. The CDR3 coding sequence is TGTGCCACCCAGGAACTAGCCTCCTACAATGAGCAGTTCTTC. The chain carries TRBV11-2 and TRBJ2-1, with D maybe TRBD2 (6 bases). Trimming stripped 10 bases from V and 0 bases from J, with 13 bases between. Germline CDR1 SGHAT, CDR2 FQNNGV. CDR3 length equals 14 residues.

This clonotype was counted many times. This chain links TRBV21-1 with TRBJ2-7; TRBD1 reflects the table's D call only, with no check against the DNA. TRBV21-1 is marked as a pseudogene. This CDR3 has 15 amino acids. The CDR3, as DNA: TGTGCCAGCAGCCAAGGGGGGACAGATACCTACGAGCAGTACTTC. Protein sequence: CASSQGGTDTYEQYF.

This clonotype was counted many times. The junction shows a germline mismatch at one end, possibly a read error. The chain links TRBV5-6 to TRBJ2-1; 8 positions agree with TRBD1. There are 16 residues in the CDR3. Germline CDR1 and CDR2: SGHDT and YYEEEE. The CDR3: CASSLALGTGNNVQFF. CDR3 coding DNA: TGTGCCAGCAGCTTGGCCTTGGGGACAGGTAACAATGTGCAGTTCTTC.

At least ten counts were recorded for this clonotype. V and J are TRBV6-5 and TRBJ1-1; the D is unclear. The CDR3 has 14 residues. V lost 6 bases and J lost 5, with 16 bases in between. Germline V gene data show CDR1 as MNHEY and CDR2 as SVGAGI. The CDR3 bases are TGTGCCAGCAGGTACAATAACGGACGGACTGAAGCTTTCTTT. Protein sequence: CASRYNNGRTEAFF.

This clonotype was picked up a small number of times. A clone one base away is much larger, so this may be a read error. This chain connects TRBV28 to TRBJ1-6; perhaps TRBD1 as D (6 bases). The CDR3 is made up of 16 amino acids. CDR1 is MDHEN, CDR2 SYDVKM, per germline. V was clipped by 3 bases and J by 7 bases, with 16 bases between them. CDR3 amino acids: CASSFVRGSGNSPLHF. In nucleotides, the CDR3 is TGTGCCAGCAGTTTCGTTAGGGGGAGCGGGAATTCACCCCTCCACTTT.

This clonotype occurred a few times. The chain couples TRBV7-2 to TRBJ2-2, with 9 bases aligning to TRBD1. Germline assignment: CDR1 SGHTA and CDR2 FQGNSA. CDR3 size: 17 residues. Unmatched junction bases numbered 14, after V lost 7 bases and J lost 5 bases. The CDR3: CASTPRPGTGRTGELFF. In DNA, the CDR3 is TGTGCCAGCACCCCCCGTCCTGGGACAGGGAGGACCGGGGAGCTGTTTTTT.

In this sample, this clonotype turned up many times. The chain combines TRBV10-3 with TRBJ2-2, with D uncertain. This CDR3 comprises 17 residues. Germline CDR1 reads ENHRY; CDR2 reads SYGVKD. The ends were cut back, 6 bases at V and 6 bases at J, with 23 bases in the middle. CDR3 sequence (DNA): TGTGCCATCAGCGCTTTCATAGGATCCGGTGCCTCCGGGGAGCTGTTTTTT. Translating it yields CAISAFIGSGASGELFF.

At least ten counts were recorded for this clonotype. The chain joins TRBV5-1 to TRBJ2-7, with D possibly TRBD2 on 5 matching bases. Trimming removed 0 bases at V and 6 bases at J, with 16 bases between. The CDR3 runs 15 residues. Germline loops: CDR1 SGHRS, CDR2 YFSETQ. CDR3 sequence reads: CASSLAQGGVGEQYF. CDR3 nucleotides: TGCGCCAGCAGCTTGGCCCAAGGAGGTGTTGGCGAGCAGTACTTC. The full variable domain, rest sourced from reference TRBV5-1 and TRBJ2-7, is KAGVTQTPRYLIKTRGQQVTLSCSPISGHRSVSWYQQTPGQGLQFLFEYFSETQRNKGNFPGRFSGRQFSNSRSEMNVSTLELGDSALYLCASSLAQGGVGEQYFGPGTRLTVT.

This clonotype was counted ten times or more. The chain uses TRBV28 and TRBJ2-1; D is perhaps TRBD2 (5 bases). The germline V gene encodes CDR1 MDHEN and CDR2 SYDVKM. The V end was cut by 4 bases, the J end by 6 bases, with 16 bases between. This CDR3 contains 15 residues. Written as DNA, the CDR3 is TGTGCCAGCAGTTCACCTTCCGGGGAGATCAATGAGCAGTTCTTC. It is translated as CASSSPSGEINEQFF.

This clonotype has a count of ten or more. The genes are TRBV7-9 and TRBJ2-5; a weak D match, TRBD2 (6 bases). Germline CDR1 reads SEHNR; CDR2 reads FQNEAQ (reference sequence). This CDR3 is 15 amino acids long. V gave up 0 bases and J gave up 5 bases, with 13 bases separating them. The CDR3 loop reads CASSLADGGSETQYF. Written as DNA, the CDR3 is TGTGCCAGCAGCTTAGCTGACGGGGGTTCGGAGACCCAGTACTTC. Full variable domain (remainder filled in from reference TRBV7-9 and TRBJ2-5): DTGVSQNPRHKITKRGQNVTFRCDPISEHNRLYWYRQTLGQGPEFLTYFQNEAQLEKSRLLSDRFSAERPKGSFSTLEIQRTEQGDSAMYLCASSLADGGSETQYFGPGTRLLVL.

This clonotype was seen many times. The rearrangement joins TRBV13 to TRBJ1-2; TRBD1 agrees at 9 bases. The CDR3 runs 15 residues. The V and J ends lost 4 bases and 6 bases, in that order; junction bases with no gene match: 9. Germline V gene data show CDR1 as PRHDT and CDR2 as FYEKMQ (reference sequence). The CDR3 region has the DNA TGTGCCAGCAGCTCTCAACCGGGACAGGGTCATGGCTACACCTTC. Residues: CASSSQPGQGHGYTF.

This clonotype appeared many times. The chain employs TRBV15 and TRBJ1-1; maybe TRBD1 (5 bases). The V end lost 0 bases, the J end lost 5 bases, and 13 bases lay between the germline ends. Germline V gives CDR1 LNHNV, CDR2 YYDKDF (reference sequence). The CDR3 runs to 15 residues. CDR3 coding DNA: TGTGCCACCAGCAGAGACGGTTGGGGGGAGACTGAAGCTTTCTTT. As protein: CATSRDGWGETEAFF.

The chain uses TRBV25-1 and TRBJ2-1, with 7 bases matching TRBD2. V shed 4 bases and J 0 bases; nucleotides not matched to a gene: 3. The CDR3 extends over 15 amino acids. Germline CDR1 is MGHDK and CDR2 is SYGVNS. CDR3 nucleotides: TGTGCCAGCAGTGTGCGGGGGAGCTCCTACAATGAGCAGTTCTTC. Protein: CASSVRGSSYNEQFF.

This clonotype occurred many times. A read error may produce the germline difference seen at one junction end. This chain connects TRBV9 to TRBJ2-2; a weak D match, TRBD2 (7 bases). Per germline, CDR1 SGDLS and CDR2 YYNGEE. The CDR3 extends over 16 amino acids. For the CDR3, the DNA is TGTGCCAGCAGCGTTCAGGGGACTACGAACGCCGGGGAGCTGTTTTTT. This translates into CASSVQGTTNAGELFF. Based on the CDR3 plus reference TRBV9 and TRBJ2-2, the full variable domain is DSGVTQTPKHLITATGQRVTLRCSPRSGDLSVYWYQQSLDQGLQFLIQYYNGEERAKGNILERFSAQQFPDLHSELNLSSLELGDSALYFCASSVQGTTNAGELFFGEGSRLTVL.

This clonotype has a handful of counts. V gene TRBV6-1 combines with J gene TRBJ1-1; D unresolved. V lost 5 bases and J 1 base, leaving 11 bases between the germline ends. This CDR3 region has 14 residues. The germline gives CDR1 MNHNS, CDR2 SASEGT. As DNA, the CDR3 is TGTGCCAGCAGTACCGGACGGCGGAACACTGAAGCTTTCTTT. Protein: CASSTGRRNTEAFF.